Presented here are 3 T cell receptor beta chains from one specimen sequenced in a study of breast tumors, draining lymph nodes, adjacent tissues. Axillary draining lymph nodes of breast cancer patients supplied the node samples. TCRdb reanalysed the multiplex PCR reads using MiXCR and keeps one entry per CDR3 protein. The sample carries some 97,000 distinct CDR3 sequences, over 20% recorded once. The specimen sequenced was axillary lymph node tissue. The receptor source for this set is a female donor with breast cancer. Some clones in this sample may be carry-over from other donors' samples.

In this sample, this clonotype turned up many times. This chain joins TRBV9 and TRBJ2-5; possible D gene TRBD2, 7 bases. Germline loops: CDR1 SGDLS, CDR2 YYNGEE. V was trimmed by 0 bases and J by 4 bases, leaving 22 bases between them. This CDR3 is 18 amino acids long. This chain's CDR3 is CASSVEGEGGGRGETQYF. In DNA, the CDR3 is TGTGCCAGCAGCGTAGAGGGGGAGGGAGGCGGGAGAGGAGAGACCCAGTACTTC.

This clonotype came up many times. The chain employs TRBV7-9 and TRBJ2-3; no clear D gene. The germline gives CDR1 SEHNR, CDR2 FQNEAQ (reference sequence). This CDR3 is built from 14 residues. V lost 5 bases, J lost 2 bases, and 11 bases lay in between. CDR3 in DNA: TGTGCCAGCAGCCCCCGTGGGGACACAGATACGCAGTATTTT. Encoded protein: CASSPRGDTDTQYF.

This clonotype is categorized as medium-sized. The J gene is TRBJ2-7, the V gene TRBV4-1; possible D gene TRBD2, 6 bases. Trimming cost V 0 bases and J 1 base, with 10 bases left between them. CDR1 is MGHRA and CDR2 is YSYEKL in the germline V gene. There are 15 residues in the CDR3. The CDR3 loop is CASSQEERGSYEQYF. CDR3 DNA: TGCGCCAGCAGCCAAGAGGAACGGGGGTCCTACGAGCAGTACTTC.